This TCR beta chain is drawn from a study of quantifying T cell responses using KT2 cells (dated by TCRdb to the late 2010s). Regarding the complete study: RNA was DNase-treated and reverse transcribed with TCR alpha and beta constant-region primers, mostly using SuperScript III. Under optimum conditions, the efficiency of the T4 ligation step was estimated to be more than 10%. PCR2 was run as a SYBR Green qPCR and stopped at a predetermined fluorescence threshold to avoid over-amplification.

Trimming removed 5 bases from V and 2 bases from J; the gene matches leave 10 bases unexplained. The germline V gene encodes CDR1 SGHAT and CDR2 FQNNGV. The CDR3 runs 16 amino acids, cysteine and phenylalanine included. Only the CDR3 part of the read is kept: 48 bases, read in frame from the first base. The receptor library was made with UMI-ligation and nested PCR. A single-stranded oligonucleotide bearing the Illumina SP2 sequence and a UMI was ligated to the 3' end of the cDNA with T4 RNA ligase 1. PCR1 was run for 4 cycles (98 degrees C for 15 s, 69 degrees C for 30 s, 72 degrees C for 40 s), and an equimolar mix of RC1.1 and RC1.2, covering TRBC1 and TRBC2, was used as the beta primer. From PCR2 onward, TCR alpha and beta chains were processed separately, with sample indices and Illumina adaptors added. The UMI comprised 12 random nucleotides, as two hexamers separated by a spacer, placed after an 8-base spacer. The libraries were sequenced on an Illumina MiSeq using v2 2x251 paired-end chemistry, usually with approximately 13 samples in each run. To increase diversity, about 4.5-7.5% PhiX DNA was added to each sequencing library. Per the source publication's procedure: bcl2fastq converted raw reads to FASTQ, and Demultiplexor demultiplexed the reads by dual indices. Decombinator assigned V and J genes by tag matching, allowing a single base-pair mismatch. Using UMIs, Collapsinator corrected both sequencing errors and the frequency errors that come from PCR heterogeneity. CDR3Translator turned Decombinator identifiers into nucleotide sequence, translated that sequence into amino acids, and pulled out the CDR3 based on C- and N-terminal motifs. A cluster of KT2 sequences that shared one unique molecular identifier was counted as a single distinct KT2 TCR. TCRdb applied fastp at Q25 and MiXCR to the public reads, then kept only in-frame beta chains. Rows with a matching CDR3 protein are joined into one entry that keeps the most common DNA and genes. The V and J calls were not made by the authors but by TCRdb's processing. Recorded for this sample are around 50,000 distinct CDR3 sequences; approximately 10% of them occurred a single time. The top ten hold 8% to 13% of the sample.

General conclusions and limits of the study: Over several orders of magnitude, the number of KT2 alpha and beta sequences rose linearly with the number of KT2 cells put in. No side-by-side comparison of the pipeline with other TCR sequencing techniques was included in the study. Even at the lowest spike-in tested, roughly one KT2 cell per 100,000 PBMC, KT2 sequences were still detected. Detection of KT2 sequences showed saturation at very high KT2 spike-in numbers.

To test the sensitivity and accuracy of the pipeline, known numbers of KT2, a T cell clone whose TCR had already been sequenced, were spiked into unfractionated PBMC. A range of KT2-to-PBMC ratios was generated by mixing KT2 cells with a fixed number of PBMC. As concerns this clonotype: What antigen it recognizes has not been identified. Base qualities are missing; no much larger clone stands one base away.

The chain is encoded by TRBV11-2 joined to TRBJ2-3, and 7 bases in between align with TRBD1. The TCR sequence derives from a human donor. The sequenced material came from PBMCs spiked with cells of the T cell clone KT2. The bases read TGTGCCAGCAGCGAGATCGACAGGGTCATCACAGATACGCAGTATTTT. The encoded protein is CASSEIDRVITDTQYF.